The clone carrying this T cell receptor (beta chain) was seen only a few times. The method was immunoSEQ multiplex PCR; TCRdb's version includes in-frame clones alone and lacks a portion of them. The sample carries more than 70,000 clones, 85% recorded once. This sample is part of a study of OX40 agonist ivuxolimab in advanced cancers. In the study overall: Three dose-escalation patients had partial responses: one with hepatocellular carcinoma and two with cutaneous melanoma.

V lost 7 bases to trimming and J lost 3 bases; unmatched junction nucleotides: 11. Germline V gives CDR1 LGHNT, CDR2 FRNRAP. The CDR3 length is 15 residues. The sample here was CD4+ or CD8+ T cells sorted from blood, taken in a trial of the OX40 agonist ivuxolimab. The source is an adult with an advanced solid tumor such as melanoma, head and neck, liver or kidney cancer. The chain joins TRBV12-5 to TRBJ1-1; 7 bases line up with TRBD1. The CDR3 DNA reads TGTGCTAGTGCCAAGAACAGGGGTTCCGACACTGAAGCTTTCTTT. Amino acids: CASAKNRGSDTEAFF.